This T cell receptor beta chain stems from a study of cytomegalovirus exposure and HLA in healthy donors. Study observations and caveats: The tendency of first-cohort TCR clusters to co-occur in the roughly 130 validation repertoires emerged from a later analysis.

J lost 4 bases, V lost 4 bases, and 4 bases had no gene match. The CDR3 is 14 residues long. The germline CDR1 and CDR2 sequences are SGHNT and YYREEE (reference sequence). This clone was seen just once. No antigen is known for it. Here immunoSEQ multiplex PCR was the method, and the copy in TCRdb shows in-frame clones only, minus some. Of 200,000 to 250,000 clones in the sample, about nine tenths were seen once. The source is a woman younger than 30 in good health and CMV-seropositive. The sample consisted of PBMCs. The V and J genes are TRBV5-4 and TRBJ2-7; 11 bases are shared with TRBD1. The CDR3: CASSIGTGGYEQYF. CDR3 bases: TGTGCCAGCAGCATCGGGACAGGGGGTTACGAGCAGTACTTC.